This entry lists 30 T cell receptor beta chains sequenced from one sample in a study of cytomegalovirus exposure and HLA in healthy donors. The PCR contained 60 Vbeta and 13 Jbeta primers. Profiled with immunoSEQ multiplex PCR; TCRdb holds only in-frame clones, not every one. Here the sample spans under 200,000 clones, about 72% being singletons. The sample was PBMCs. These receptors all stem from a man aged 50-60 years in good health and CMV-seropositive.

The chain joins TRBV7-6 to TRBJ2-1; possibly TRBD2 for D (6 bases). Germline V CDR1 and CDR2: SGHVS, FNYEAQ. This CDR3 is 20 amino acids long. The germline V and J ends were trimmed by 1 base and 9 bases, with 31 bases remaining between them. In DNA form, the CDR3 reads TGTGCCAGCAGCTTAGAGGTTTGGTCGGCAGGGAGGCGCACAACGGGTGAGCAGTTCTTC. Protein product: CASSLEVWSAGRRTTGEQFF.

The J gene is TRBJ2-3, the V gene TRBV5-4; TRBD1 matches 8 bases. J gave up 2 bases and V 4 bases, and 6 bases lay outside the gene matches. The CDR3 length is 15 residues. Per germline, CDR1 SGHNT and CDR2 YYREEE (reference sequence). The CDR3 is CASSVNRGFTDTQYF. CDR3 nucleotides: TGTGCCAGCAGCGTCAACAGGGGGTTCACAGATACGCAGTATTTT.

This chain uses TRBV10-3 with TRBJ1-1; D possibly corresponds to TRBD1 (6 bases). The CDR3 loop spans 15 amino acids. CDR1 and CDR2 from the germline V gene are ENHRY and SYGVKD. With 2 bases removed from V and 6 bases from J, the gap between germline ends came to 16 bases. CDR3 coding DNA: TGTGCCATCAGTGAGGCGGGGGGGCCGGACCCTGAAGCTTTCTTT. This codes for CAISEAGGPDPEAFF.

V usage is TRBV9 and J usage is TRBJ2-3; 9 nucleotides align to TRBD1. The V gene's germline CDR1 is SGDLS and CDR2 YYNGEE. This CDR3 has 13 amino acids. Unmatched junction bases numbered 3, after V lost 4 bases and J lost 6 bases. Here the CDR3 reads CASSPGTGDTQYF. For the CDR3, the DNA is TGTGCCAGCAGCCCCGGGACAGGGGATACGCAGTATTTT.

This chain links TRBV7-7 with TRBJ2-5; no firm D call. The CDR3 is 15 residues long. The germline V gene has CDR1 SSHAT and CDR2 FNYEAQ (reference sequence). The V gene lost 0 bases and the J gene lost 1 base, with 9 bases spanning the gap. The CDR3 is CASSLAFRAQETQYF. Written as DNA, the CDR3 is TGTGCCAGCAGCTTAGCGTTTCGCGCCCAAGAGACCCAGTACTTC.

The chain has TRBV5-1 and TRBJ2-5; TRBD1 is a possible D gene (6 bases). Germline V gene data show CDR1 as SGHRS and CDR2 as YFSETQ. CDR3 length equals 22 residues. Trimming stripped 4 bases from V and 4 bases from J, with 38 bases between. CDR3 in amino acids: CASSKGPSTGPPGGWYRETQYF. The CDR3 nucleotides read TGCGCCAGCAGCAAGGGGCCCAGTACAGGGCCCCCAGGAGGATGGTACAGAGAGACCCAGTACTTC.

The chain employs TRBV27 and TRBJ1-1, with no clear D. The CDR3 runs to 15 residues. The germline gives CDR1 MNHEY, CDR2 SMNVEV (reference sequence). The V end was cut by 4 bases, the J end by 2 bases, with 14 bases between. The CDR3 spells CASSSRINRNTEAFF. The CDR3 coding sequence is TGTGCCAGCAGTTCTAGGATCAACCGAAACACTGAAGCTTTCTTT.

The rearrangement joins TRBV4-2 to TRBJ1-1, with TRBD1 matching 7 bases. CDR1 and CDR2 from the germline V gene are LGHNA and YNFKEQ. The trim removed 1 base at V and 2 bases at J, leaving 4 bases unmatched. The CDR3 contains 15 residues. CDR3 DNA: TGTGCCAGCAGCCAAGCTGGGACAGCTAACACTGAAGCTTTCTTT. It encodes CASSQAGTANTEAFF.

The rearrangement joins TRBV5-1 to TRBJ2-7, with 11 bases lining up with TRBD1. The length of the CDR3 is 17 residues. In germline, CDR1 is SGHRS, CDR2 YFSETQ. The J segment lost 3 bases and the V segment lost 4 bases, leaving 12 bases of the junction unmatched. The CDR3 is CASSPNPPGTGGYEQYF. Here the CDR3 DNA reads TGCGCCAGCAGCCCAAACCCTCCCGGGACAGGGGGCTACGAGCAGTACTTC. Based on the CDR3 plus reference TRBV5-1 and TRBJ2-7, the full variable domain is KAGVTQTPRYLIKTRGQQVTLSCSPISGHRSVSWYQQTPGQGLQFLFEYFSETQRNKGNFPGRFSGRQFSNSRSEMNVSTLELGDSALYLCASSPNPPGTGGYEQYFGPGTRLTVT.

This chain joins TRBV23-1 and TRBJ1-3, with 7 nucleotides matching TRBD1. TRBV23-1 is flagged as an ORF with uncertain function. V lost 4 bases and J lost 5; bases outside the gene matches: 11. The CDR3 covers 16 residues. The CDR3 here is CASSLPTLDRRNTIYF. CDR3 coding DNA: TGCGCCAGCAGTCTACCTACCCTGGACAGGCGAAACACCATATATTTT.

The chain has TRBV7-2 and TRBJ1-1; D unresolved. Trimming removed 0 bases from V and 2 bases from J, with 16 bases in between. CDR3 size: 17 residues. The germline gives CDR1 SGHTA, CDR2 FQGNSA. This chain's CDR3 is CASSLATASRENTEAFF. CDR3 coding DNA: TGTGCCAGCAGCTTAGCCACAGCATCACGGGAAAACACTGAAGCTTTCTTT.

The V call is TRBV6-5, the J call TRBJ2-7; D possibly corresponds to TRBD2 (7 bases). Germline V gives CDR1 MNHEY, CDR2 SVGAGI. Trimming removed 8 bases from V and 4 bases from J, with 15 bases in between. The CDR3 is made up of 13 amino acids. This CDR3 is CASSLGGQYEQYF. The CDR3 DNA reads TGTGCCAGCTCTCTGGGGGGGCAATACGAGCAGTACTTC.

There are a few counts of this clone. CDR3 nucleotides: TGTGCCATCAGTGAGTTGGGACAGGCTAATTCACCCCTCCACTTT. It specifies CAISELGQANSPLHF. The V and J genes are TRBV10-3 and TRBJ1-6, with 8 bases that match TRBD1. The V and J ends lost 1 base and 6 bases, in that order; junction bases with no gene match: 2. This CDR3 has 15 amino acids. In germline, CDR1 is ENHRY, CDR2 SYGVKD.

In DNA, the CDR3 is TGTGCCAGCAGCTTAGGGACAGGGGTCCACGAGCAGTACTTC. Its translation: CASSLGTGVHEQYF. The chain recombines TRBV13 with TRBJ2-7; 8 bases line up with TRBD1. Per the germline V gene, CDR1 is PRHDT and CDR2 is FYEKMQ (reference sequence). V shed 0 bases, J shed 5 bases, and the junction held 3 bases outside the gene matches. CDR3 length equals 14 residues. The variable domain in full, completed from reference TRBV13 and TRBJ2-7, reads AAGVIQSPRHLIKEKRETATLKCYPIPRHDTVYWYQQGPGQDPQFLISFYEKMQSDKGSIPDRFSAQQFSDYHSELNMSSLELGDSALYFCASSLGTGVHEQYFGPGTRLTVT.

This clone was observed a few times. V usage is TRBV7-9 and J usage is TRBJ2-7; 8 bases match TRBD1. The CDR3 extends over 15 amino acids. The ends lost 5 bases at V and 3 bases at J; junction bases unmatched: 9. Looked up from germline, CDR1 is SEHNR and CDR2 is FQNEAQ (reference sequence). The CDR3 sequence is CASSNGQGRFYEQYF. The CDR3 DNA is TGTGCCAGCAGCAATGGACAGGGACGGTTCTACGAGCAGTACTTC.

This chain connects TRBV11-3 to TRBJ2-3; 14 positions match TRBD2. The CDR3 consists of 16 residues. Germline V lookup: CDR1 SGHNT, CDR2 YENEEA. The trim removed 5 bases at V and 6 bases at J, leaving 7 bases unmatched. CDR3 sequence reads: CASSPGTSGGIDTQYF. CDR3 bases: TGTGCCAGCAGCCCCGGGACTAGCGGGGGAATCGATACGCAGTATTTT. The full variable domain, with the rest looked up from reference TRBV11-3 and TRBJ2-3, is EAGVVQSPRYKIIEKKQPVAFWCNPISGHNTLYWYLQNLGQGPELLIRYENEEAVDDSQLPKDRFSAERLKGVDSTLKIQPAELGDSAVYLCASSPGTSGGIDTQYFGPGTRLTVL.

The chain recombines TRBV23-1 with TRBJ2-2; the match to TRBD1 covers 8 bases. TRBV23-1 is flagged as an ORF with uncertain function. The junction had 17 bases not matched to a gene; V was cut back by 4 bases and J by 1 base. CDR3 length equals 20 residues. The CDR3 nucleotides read TGCGCCAGCAGTCCCCTGCGGGGACAGGAGACCTCACTGAACACCGGGGAGCTGTTTTTT. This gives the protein CASSPLRGQETSLNTGELFF.

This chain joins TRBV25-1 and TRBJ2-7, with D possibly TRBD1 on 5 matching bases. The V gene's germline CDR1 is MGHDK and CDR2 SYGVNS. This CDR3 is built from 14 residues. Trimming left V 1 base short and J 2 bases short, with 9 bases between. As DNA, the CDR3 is TGTGCCAGCAGTGAATTCAGGGCCCCCTACGAGCAGTACTTC. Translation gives CASSEFRAPYEQYF.

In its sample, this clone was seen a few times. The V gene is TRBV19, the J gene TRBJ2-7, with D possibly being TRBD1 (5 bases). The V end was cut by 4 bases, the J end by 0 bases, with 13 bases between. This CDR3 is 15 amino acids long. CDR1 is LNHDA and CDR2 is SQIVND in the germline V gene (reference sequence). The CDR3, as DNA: TGTGCCAGTAGTACCCCCGACAGTCGCTCCTACGAGCAGTACTTC. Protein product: CASSTPDSRSYEQYF.

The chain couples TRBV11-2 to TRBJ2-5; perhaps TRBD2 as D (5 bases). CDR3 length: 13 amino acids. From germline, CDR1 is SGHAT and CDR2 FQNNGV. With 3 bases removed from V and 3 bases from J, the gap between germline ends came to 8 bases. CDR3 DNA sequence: TGTGCCAGCAGCTTCGGGGAAGAAGAGACCCAGTACTTC. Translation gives CASSFGEEETQYF.

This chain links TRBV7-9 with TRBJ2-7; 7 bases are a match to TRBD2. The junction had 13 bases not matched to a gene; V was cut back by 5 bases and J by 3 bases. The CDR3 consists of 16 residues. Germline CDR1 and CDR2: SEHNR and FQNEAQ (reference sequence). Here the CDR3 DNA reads TGTGCCAGCAGCCGAACCGGCGGGGGAACCGGCTACGAGCAGTACTTC. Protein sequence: CASSRTGGGTGYEQYF.

Here the CDR3 reads CASSFLRQGSPLHF. DNA for the CDR3: TGTGCCAGCAGTTTCCTACGACAGGGGTCACCCCTCCACTTT. This chain uses TRBV27 with TRBJ1-6, with 8 positions matching TRBD1. V lost 3 bases to trimming and J lost 10 bases; unmatched junction nucleotides: 5. Germline CDR1 is MNHEY and CDR2 is SMNVEV (reference sequence). This CDR3 is built from 14 residues.

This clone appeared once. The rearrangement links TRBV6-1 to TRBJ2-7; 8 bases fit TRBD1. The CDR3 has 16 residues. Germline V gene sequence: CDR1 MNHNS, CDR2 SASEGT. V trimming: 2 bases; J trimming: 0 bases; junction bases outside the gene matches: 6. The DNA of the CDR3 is TGTGCCAGCAGTGAAAAGACAGGGGTCGACTCCTACGAGCAGTACTTC. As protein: CASSEKTGVDSYEQYF.

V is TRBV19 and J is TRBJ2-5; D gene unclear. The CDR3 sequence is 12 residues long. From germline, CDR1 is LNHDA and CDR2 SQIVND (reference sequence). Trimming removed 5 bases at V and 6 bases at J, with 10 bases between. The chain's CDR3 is CASSEARKTQYF. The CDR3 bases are TGTGCCAGTAGTGAGGCCCGGAAGACCCAGTACTTC.

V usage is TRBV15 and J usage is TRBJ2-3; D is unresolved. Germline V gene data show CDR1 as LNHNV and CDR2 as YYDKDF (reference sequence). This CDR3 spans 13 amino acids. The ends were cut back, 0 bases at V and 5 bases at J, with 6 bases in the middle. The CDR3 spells CATSRDIEDTQYF. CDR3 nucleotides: TGTGCCACCAGCAGAGATATAGAAGATACGCAGTATTTT.

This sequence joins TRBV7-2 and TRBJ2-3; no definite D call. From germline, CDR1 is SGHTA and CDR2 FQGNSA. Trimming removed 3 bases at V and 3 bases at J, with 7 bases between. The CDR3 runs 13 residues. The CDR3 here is CASSFRGTDTQYF. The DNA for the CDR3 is TGTGCCAGCAGCTTTAGAGGTACAGATACGCAGTATTTT.

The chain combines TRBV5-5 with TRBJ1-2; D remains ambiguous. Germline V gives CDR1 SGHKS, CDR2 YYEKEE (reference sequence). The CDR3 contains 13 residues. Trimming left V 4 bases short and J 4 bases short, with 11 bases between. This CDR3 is CASSIPSPYGYTF. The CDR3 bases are TGTGCCAGCAGCATCCCCTCCCCCTATGGCTACACCTTC.

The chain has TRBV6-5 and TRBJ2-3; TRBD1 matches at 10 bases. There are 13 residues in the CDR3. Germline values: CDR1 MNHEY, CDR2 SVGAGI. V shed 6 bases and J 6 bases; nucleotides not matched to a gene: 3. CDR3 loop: CASRKTGGDTQYF. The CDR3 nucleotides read TGTGCCAGCAGAAAGACAGGGGGCGATACGCAGTATTTT.

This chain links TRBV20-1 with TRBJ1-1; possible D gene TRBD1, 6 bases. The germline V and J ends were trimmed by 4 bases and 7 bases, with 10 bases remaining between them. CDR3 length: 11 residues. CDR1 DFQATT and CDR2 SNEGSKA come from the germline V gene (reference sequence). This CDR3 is CSAIRQVEAFF. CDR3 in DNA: TGCAGTGCTATTAGACAGGTTGAAGCTTTCTTT.

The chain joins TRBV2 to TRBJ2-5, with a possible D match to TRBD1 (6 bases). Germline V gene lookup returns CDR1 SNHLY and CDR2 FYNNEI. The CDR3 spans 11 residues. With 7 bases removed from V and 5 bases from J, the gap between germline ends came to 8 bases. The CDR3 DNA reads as TGTGCCAGCACCACAGGGGAGACCCAGTACTTC. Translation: CASTTGETQYF.